Each of the 2 T cell receptor beta chains below was sequenced from the same sample in a study of vaccination and CD4 T cells after COVID-19. Treatment meaning: roughly ten-day PBMC culture with coronavirus spike peptide pools or control peptides (ViraFEST assay). Gathered ahead of the COVID-19 pandemic (2011-2018) were the CD4+ T cells of the unexposed donor. Scientists ran DNA taken from cultured CD4+ T cells through the Oncomine TCR Beta short-read assay for sequencing. TCRdb recomputed calls from the PCR reads with MiXCR, one row per CDR3 protein. The sample holds 7,000 or so distinct CDR3 sequences, around two fifths seen once. No antigen is known for these receptors. The sequenced material came from CD4+ T cells from blood, cultured in vitro. These receptors originate from a human donor in good health.

This clonotype was recorded a few times. V usage is TRBV10-3 and J usage is TRBJ2-3, with 7 bases identical to TRBD2. Germline trimming cut 6 bases from V and 6 bases from J; bases unmatched to any gene: 15. The CDR3 is 16 amino acids. In germline, CDR1 is ENHRY, CDR2 SYGVKD. CDR3 protein: CAISTIKRGLRDTQYF. CDR3 DNA: TGTGCCATCAGCACGATTAAGCGGGGCCTGCGGGATACGCAGTATTTT.

The chain has TRBV20-1 and TRBJ1-6, with 7 bases aligning to TRBD1. Germline V gives CDR1 DFQATT, CDR2 SNEGSKA (reference sequence). V lost 5 bases and J lost 6; bases outside the gene matches: 7. CDR3 length equals 14 residues. The CDR3 here is CSASPGTANSPLHF. CDR3 nucleotides: TGCAGTGCTTCCCCGGGGACAGCTAATTCACCCCTCCACTTT.